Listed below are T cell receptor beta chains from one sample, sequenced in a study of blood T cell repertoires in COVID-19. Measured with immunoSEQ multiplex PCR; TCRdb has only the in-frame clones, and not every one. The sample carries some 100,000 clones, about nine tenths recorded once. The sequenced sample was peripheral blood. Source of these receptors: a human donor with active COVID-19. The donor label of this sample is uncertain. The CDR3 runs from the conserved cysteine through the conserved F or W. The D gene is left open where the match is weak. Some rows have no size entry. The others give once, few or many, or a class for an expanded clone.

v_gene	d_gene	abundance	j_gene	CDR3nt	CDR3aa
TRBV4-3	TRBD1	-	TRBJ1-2	TGCGCCAGCAGCCAAGCCCCCCCAGGGGGCGATGGCTACACCTTC	CASSQAPPGGDGYTF
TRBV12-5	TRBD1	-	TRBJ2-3	TGTGCTAGTGGTGAGGGACAGGGGACAGATACGCAGTATTTT	CASGEGQGTDTQYF
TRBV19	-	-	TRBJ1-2	TGTGCCAGTAGTGCCCCCGACAAGGCTAACTATGGCTACACCTTC	CASSAPDKANYGYTF
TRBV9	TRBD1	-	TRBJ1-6	TGTGCCAGCGGGCAGGGGGCCGGGAATTCACCCCTCCACTTT	CASGQGAGNSPLHF
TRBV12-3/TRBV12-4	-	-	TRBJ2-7	TGTGCCAGCAGTTGGACTAACAGCTACGAGCAGTACTTC	CASSWTNSYEQYF
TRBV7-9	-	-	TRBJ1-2	TGTGCCAGCGCCTCCCGGCGGTTGGAGGAGGCTAACTATGGCTACACCTTC	CASASRRLEEANYGYTF
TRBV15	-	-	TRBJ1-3	TGTGCCACCAGCAGGGACAGATTCTCTGGAAACACCATATATTTT	CATSRDRFSGNTIYF
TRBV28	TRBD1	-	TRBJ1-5	TGTGCCAGCAGTTTTTCCAGGGGGACAGGTCAGCCCCAGCATTTT	CASSFSRGTGQPQHF
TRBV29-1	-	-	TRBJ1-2	TGCAGCGTTGTTTGGGGAGGTGGCTACACCTTC	CSVVWGGGYTF
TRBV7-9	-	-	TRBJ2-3	TGTGCCAGCAGTCTTATTACTAATCCCTGGGCAGATACGCAGTATTTT	CASSLITNPWADTQYF
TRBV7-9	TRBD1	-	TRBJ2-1	TGTGCCAGCAGCTTCTTTCGGGTCGGGACAGGGTCTGAGCAGTTCTTC	CASSFFRVGTGSEQFF
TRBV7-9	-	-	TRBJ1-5	TGTGCCAGCAGCTTATACGTTGGGGGCGGTGGCAATCAGCCCCAGCATTTT	CASSLYVGGGGNQPQHF
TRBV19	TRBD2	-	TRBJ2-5	TGTGCCAGTAGTACGAGCGGGGGTGAGACCCAGTACTTC	CASSTSGGETQYF
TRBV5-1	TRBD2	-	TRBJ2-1	TGCGCCAGCAGGAGAGCGGGAAAGGACAATGAGCAGTTCTTC	CASRRAGKDNEQFF
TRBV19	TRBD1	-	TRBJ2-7	TGTGCCAGTAGTTTCCGAGTGGACAGGGGTCTATCCTCGAGCTCCTACGAGCAGTACTTC	CASSFRVDRGLSSSSYEQYF
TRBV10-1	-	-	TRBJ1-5	TGCGCCAGCAGTGAGCCCCCCTTATGGCTCAGGGATAAAAATCAGCCCCAGCATTTT	CASSEPPLWLRDKNQPQHF
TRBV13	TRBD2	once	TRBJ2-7	TGTGCCAGCAGGGTAAGTGGACTAGCGGAAAACTACGAGCAGTACTTC	CASRVSGLAENYEQYF
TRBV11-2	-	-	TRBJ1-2	TGTGCCAGCAGCTTAGTCAGGGCGCAAGGCTACACCTTC	CASSLVRAQGYTF
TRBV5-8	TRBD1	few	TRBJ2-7	TGTGCCAGCAGCTTGGCCGGGACAGGGTCTGCCGAGCAGTACTTC	CASSLAGTGSAEQYF
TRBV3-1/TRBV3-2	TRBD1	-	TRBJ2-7	TGTGCCAGCAGCCGACAGGGCCCCTACGAGCAGTACTTC	CASSRQGPYEQYF
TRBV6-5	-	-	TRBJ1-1	TGTGCCAGCAGTCTTGGGGGCGCGGGGGTCACTGAAGCTTTCTTT	CASSLGGAGVTEAFF
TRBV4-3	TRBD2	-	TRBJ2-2	TGCGCCAGCAGCCAAAAAACGGGACTAGCGGCGAACACCGGGGAGCTGTTTTTT	CASSQKTGLAANTGELFF
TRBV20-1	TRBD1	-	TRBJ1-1	TGCAGTGCTAGTGGGACAGTGGGAACTGAAGCTTTCTTT	CSASGTVGTEAFF
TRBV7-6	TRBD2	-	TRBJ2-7	TGTGCCAGCAGCCTATCGGTAGCGGGGTCAATCCACGAGCAGTACTTC	CASSLSVAGSIHEQYF
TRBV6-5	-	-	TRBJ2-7	TGTGCCAGCAGTTACTCGAGGGGGGGTTCCTACGAGCAGTACTTC	CASSYSRGGSYEQYF
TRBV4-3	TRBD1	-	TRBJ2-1	TGCGCCAGCAGCCAACCCGGGACAGGGGCCCGGCAGTTCTTC	CASSQPGTGARQFF
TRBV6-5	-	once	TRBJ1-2	TGTGCCAGCCGGCCCCGGGAGATAATTAACTATGGCTACACCTTC	CASRPREIINYGYTF
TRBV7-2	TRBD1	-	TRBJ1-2	TGTGCCAGCAGCTACAACAGGGGAGACAGTGGCTACACCTTC	CASSYNRGDSGYTF
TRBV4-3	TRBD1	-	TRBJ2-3	TGCGCCAGCGGGGTAAACAGGGGACGCACAGATACGCAGTATTTT	CASGVNRGRTDTQYF